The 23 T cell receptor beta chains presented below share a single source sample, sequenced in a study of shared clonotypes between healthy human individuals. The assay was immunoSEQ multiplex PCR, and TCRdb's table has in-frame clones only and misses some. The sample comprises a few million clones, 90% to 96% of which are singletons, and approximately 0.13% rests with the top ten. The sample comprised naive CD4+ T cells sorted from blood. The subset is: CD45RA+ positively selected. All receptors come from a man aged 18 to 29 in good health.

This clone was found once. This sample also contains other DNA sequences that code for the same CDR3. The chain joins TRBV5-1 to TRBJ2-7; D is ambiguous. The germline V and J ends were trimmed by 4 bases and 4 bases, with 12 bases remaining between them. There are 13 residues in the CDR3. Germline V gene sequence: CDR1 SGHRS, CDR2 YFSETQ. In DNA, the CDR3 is TGCGCCAGCAGCCCTCGGACCTTTTACGAGCAGTACTTC. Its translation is CASSPRTFYEQYF. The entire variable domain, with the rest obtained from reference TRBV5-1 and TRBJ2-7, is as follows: KAGVTQTPRYLIKTRGQQVTLSCSPISGHRSVSWYQQTPGQGLQFLFEYFSETQRNKGNFPGRFSGRQFSNSRSEMNVSTLELGDSALYLCASSPRTFYEQYFGPGTRLTVT.

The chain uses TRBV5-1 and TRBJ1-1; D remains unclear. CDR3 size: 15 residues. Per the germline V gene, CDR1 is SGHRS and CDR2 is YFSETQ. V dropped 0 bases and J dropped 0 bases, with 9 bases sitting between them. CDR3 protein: CASSLVSGVNTEAFF. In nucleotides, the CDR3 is TGCGCCAGCAGCTTGGTGAGCGGAGTGAACACTGAAGCTTTCTTT.

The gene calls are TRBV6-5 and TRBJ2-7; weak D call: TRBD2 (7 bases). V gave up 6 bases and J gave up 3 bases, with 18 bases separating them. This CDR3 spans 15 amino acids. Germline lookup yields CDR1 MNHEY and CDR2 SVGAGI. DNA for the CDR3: TGTGCCAGCAGAAGGGAGGGGGTCCTAATCTACGAGCAGTACTTC. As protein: CASRREGVLIYEQYF.

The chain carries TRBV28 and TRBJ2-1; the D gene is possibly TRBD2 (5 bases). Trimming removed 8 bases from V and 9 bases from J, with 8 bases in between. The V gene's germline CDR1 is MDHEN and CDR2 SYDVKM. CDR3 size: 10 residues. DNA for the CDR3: TGTGCCAGCGAGGGCTGTGAGCAGTTCTTC. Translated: CASEGCEQFF. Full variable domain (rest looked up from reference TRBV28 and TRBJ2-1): DVKVTQSSRYLVKRTGEKVFLECVQDMDHENMFWYRQDPGLGLRLIYFSYDVKMKEKGDIPEGYSVSREKKERFSLILESASTNQTSMYLCASEGCEQFFGPGTRLTVL.

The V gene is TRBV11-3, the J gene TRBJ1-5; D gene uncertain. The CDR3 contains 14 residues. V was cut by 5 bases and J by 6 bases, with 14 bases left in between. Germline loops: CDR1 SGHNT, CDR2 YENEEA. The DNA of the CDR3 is TGTGCCAGCAGCCCCCGCCGGGTGGCTCAGCCCCAGCATTTT. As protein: CASSPRRVAQPQHF.

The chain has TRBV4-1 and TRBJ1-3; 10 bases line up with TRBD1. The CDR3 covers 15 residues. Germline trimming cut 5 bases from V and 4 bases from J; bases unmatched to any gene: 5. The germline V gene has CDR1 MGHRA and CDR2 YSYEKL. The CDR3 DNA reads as TGCGCCAGCAGCTCGGGACAGGGGACAGGAAACACCATATATTTT. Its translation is CASSSGQGTGNTIYF.

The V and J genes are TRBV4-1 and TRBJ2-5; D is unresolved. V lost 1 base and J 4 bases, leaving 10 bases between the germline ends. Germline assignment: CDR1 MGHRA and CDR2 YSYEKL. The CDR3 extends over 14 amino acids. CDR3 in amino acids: CASSQAAWGETQYF. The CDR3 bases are TGCGCCAGCAGCCAAGCGGCGTGGGGAGAGACCCAGTACTTC.

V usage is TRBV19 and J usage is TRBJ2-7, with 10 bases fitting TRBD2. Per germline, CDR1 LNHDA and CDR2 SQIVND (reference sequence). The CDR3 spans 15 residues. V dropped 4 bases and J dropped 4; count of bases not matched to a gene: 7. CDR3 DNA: TGTGCCAGTAGTAGAGAAGCGGGGGGGAGGTACGAGCAGTACTTC. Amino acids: CASSREAGGRYEQYF. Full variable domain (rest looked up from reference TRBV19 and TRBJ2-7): DGGITQSPKYLFRKEGQNVTLSCEQNLNHDAMYWYRQDPGQGLRLIYYSQIVNDFQKGDIAEGYSVSREKKESFPLTVTSAQKNPTAFYLCASSREAGGRYEQYFGPGTRLTVT.

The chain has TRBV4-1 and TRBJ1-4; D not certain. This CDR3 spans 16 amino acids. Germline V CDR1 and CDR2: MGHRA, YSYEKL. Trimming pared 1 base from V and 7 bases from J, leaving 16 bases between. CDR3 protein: CASSQVGRTGSEKLFF. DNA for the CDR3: TGCGCCAGCAGCCAAGTTGGGAGGACCGGCAGTGAAAAACTGTTTTTT.

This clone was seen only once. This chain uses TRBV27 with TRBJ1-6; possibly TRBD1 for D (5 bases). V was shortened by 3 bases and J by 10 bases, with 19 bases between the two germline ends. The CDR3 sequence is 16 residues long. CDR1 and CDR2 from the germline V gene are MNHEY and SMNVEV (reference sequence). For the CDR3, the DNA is TGTGCCAGCAGTTTTGTTTGGGCCGTGGGGGGGTCACCCCTCCACTTT. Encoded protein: CASSFVWAVGGSPLHF.

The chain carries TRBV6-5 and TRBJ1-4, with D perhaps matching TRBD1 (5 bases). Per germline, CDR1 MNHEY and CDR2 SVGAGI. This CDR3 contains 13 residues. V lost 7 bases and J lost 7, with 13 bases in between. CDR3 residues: CASTRQGGEKLFF. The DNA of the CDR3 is TGTGCCAGCACCCGCCAGGGCGGTGAAAAACTGTTTTTT.

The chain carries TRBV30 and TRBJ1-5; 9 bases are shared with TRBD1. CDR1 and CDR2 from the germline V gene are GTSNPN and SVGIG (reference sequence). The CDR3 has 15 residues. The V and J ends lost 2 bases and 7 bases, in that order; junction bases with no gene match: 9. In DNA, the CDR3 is TGTGCCTGGAGTCCTCTAGACAGGGGGTGGCAGCCCCAGCATTTT. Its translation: CAWSPLDRGWQPQHF.

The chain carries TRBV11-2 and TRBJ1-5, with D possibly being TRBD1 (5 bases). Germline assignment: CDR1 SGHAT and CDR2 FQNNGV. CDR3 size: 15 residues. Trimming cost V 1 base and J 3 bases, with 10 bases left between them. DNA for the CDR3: TGTGCCAGCAGCTTAGGAGGCAGGGCCAATCAGCCCCAGCATTTT. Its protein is CASSLGGRANQPQHF.

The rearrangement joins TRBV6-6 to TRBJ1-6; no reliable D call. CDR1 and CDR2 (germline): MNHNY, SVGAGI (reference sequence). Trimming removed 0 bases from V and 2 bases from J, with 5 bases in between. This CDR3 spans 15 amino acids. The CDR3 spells CASSYSGPYNSPLHF. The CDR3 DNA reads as TGTGCCAGCAGTTACTCTGGACCCTATAATTCACCCCTCCACTTT.

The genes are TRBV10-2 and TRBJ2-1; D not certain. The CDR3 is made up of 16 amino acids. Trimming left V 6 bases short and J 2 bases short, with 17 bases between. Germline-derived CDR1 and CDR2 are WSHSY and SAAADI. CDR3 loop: CASRDLERQTYNEQFF. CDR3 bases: TGCGCCAGCAGGGACCTAGAGCGCCAGACCTACAATGAGCAGTTCTTC.

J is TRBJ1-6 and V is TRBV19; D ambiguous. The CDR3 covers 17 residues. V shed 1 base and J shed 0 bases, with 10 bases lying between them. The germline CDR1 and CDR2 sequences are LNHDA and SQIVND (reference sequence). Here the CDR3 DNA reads TGTGCCAGTAGTATAGGACGGGCGAGCTCCTATAATTCACCCCTCCACTTT. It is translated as CASSIGRASSYNSPLHF.

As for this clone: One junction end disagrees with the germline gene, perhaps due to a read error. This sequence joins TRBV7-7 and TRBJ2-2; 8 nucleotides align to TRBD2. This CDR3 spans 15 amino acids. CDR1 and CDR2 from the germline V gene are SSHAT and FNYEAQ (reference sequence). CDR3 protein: CASSRGGPQTGELFF. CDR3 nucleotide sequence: TGTGCTAGCAGCCGGGGGGGCCCTCAGACCGGGGAGCTGTTTTTT. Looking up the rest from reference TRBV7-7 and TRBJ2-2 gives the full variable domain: GAGVSQSPRYKVTKRGQDVTLRCDPISSHATLYWYQQALGQGPEFLTYFNYEAQPDKSGLPSDRFSAERPEGSISTLTIQRTEQRDSAMYRCASSRGGPQTGELFFGEGSRLTVL.

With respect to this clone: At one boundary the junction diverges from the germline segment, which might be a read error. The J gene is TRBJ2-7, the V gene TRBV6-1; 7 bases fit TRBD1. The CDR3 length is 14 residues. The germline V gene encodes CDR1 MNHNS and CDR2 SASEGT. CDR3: CASTTGTARQPAGF. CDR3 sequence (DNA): TGTGCCAGCACTACCGGGACAGCTCGACAGCCGGCGGGCTTC.

For the CDR3, the DNA is TGCAGCGCTCTAAAGGATACGCAGTATTTT. Translated, it gives CSALKDTQYF. The chain employs TRBV29-1 and TRBJ2-3; no clear D. The CDR3 is 10 residues long. Trimming left V 7 bases short and J 6 bases short, with 8 bases between. CDR1 and CDR2 (germline): SQVTM, ANQGSEA.

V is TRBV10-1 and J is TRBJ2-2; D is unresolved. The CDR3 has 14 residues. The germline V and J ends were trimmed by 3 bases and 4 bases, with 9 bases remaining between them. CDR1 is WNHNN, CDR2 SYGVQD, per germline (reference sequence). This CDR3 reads CASSEELVTGELFF. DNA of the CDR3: TGCGCCAGCAGTGAAGAGTTGGTCACCGGGGAGCTGTTTTTT.

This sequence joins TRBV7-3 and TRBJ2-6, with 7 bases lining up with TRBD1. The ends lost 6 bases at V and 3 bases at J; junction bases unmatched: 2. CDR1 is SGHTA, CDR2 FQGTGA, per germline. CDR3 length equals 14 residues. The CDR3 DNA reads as TGTGCCAGCAGACAGGGGAATGGGGCCAACGTCCTGACTTTC. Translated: CASRQGNGANVLTF.

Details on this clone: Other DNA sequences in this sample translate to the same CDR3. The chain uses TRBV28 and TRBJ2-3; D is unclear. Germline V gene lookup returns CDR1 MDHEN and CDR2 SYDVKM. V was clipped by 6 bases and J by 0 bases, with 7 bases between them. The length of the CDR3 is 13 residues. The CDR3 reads CASSPPSTDTQYF. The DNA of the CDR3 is TGTGCCAGCAGCCCCCCAAGCACAGATACGCAGTATTTT.

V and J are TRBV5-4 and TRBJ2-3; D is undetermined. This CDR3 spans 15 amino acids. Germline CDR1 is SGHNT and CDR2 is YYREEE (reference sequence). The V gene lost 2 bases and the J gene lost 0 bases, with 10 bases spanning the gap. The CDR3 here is CASSFQDSSTDTQYF. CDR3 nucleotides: TGTGCCAGCAGCTTCCAGGATTCTAGCACAGATACGCAGTATTTT.